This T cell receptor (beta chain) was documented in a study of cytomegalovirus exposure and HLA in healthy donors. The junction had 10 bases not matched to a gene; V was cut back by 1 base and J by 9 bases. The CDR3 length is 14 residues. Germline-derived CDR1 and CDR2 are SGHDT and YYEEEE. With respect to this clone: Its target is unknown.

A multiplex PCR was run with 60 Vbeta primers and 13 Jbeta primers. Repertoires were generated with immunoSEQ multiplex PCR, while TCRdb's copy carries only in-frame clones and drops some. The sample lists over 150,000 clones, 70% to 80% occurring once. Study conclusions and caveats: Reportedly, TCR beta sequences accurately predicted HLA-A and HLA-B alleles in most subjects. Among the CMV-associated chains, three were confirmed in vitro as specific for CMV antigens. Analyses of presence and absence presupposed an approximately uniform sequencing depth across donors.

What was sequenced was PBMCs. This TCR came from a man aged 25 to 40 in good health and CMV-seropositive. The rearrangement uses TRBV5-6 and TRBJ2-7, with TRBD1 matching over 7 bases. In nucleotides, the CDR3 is TGTGCCAGCAGCTTGTTCGGACAGGCATTTGGGCAGTACTTC. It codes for CASSLFGQAFGQYF.